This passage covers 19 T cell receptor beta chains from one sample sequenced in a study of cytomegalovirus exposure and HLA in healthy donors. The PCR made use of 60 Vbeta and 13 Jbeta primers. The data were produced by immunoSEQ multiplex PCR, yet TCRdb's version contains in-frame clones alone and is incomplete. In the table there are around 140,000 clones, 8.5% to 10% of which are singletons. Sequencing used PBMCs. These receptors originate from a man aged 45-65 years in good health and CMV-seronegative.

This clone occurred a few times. CDR3 DNA: TGTGCCAGCAGCGTGGACAGAAGAAATGAAAAACTGTTTTTT. As protein: CASSVDRRNEKLFF. The chain recombines TRBV5-8 with TRBJ1-4, with D possibly TRBD1 on 6 matching bases. Trimming cost V 4 bases and J 5 bases, with 12 bases left between them. The germline gives CDR1 SGHTS, CDR2 YDEGEE. The CDR3 sequence is 14 residues long.

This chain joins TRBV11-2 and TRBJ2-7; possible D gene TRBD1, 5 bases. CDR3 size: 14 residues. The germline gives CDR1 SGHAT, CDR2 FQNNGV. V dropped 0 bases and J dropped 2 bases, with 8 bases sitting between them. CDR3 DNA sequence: TGTGCCAGCAGCTTAGAGGCAGGGCCCTACGAGCAGTACTTC. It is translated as CASSLEAGPYEQYF. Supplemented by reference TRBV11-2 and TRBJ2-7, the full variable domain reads EAGVAQSPRYKIIEKRQSVAFWCNPISGHATLYWYQQILGQGPKLLIQFQNNGVVDDSQLPKDRFSAERLKGVDSTLKIQPAKLEDSAVYLCASSLEAGPYEQYFGPGTRLTVT.

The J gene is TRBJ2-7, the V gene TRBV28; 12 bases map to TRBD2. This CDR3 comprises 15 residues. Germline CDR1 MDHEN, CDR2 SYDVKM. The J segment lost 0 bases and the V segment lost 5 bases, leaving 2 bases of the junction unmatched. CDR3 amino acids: CASSVTSGSSYEQYF. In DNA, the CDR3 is TGTGCCAGCAGTGTGACTAGCGGGAGCTCCTACGAGCAGTACTTC.

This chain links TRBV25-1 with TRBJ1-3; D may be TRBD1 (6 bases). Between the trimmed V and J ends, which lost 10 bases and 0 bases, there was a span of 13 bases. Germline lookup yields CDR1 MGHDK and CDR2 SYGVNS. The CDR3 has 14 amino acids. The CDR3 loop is CATTDSGSGNTIYF. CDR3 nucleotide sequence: TGTGCCACTACGGACAGCGGCTCTGGAAACACCATATATTTT.

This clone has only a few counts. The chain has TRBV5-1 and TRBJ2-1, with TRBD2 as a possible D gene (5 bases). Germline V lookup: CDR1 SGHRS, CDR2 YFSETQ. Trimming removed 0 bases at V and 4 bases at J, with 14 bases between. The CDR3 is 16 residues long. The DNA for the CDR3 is TGCGCCAGCAGCTTGGAAGGGTCGACTACTTACAATGAGCAGTTCTTC. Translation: CASSLEGSTTYNEQFF.

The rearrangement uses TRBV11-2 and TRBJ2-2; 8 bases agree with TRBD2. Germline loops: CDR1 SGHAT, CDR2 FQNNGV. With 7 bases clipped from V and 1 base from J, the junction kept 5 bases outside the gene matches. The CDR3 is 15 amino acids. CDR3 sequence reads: CASTTGGVNTGELFF. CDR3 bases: TGTGCCAGCACTACCGGGGGGGTGAACACCGGGGAGCTGTTTTTT.

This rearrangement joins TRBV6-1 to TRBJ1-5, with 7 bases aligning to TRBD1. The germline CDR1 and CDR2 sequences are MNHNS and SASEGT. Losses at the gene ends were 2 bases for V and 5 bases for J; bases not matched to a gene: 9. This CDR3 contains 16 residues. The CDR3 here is CASSERGRHGHQPQHF. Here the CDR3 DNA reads TGTGCCAGCAGTGAAAGGGGGCGCCACGGGCATCAGCCCCAGCATTTT.

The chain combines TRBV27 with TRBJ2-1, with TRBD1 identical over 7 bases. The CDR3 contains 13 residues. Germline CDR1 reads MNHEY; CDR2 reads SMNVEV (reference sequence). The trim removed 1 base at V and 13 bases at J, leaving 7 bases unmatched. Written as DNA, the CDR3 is TGTGCCAGCAGTTTATACAGGGGCCTTAGCCAGTTCTTC. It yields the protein CASSLYRGLSQFF.

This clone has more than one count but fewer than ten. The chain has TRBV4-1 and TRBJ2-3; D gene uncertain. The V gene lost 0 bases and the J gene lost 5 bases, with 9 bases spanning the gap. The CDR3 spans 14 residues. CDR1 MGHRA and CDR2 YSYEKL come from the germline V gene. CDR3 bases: TGCGCCAGCAGCCAAGAGGGCTACAGAGATACGCAGTATTTT. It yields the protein CASSQEGYRDTQYF.

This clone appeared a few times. CDR3 loop: CASSPQGKNTEAFF. CDR3 sequence (DNA): TGTGCCAGTAGTCCCCAGGGTAAGAACACTGAAGCTTTCTTT. The gene calls are TRBV19 and TRBJ1-1; maybe TRBD1 (5 bases). The CDR3 runs 14 residues. V was shortened by 5 bases and J by 1 base, with 11 bases between the two germline ends. Germline values: CDR1 LNHDA, CDR2 SQIVND (reference sequence).

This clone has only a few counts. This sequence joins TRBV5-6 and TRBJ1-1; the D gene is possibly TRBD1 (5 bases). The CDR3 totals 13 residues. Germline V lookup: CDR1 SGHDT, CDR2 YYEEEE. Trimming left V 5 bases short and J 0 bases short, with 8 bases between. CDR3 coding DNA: TGTGCCAGCAGTCGGGGGATGAACACTGAAGCTTTCTTT. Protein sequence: CASSRGMNTEAFF.

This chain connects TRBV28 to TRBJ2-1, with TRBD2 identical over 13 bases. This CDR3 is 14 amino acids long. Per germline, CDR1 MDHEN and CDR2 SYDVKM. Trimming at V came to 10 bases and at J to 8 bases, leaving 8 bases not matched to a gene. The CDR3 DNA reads TGTGCCACCAGGACTAGCGGGAGATCTCATGAGCAGTTCTTC. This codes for CATRTSGRSHEQFF.

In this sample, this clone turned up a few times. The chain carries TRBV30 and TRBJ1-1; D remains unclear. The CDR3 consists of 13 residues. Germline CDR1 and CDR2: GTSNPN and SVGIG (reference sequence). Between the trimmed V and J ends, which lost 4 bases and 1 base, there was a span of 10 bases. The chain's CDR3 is CAWNKGGNTEAFF. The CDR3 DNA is TGTGCCTGGAATAAGGGAGGGAACACTGAAGCTTTCTTT.

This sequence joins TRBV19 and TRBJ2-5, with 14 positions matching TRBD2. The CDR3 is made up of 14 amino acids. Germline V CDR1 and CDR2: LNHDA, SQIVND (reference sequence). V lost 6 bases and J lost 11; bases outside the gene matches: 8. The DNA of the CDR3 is TGTGCCAGTAGGGGACTAGCGGGAGTGGGAGAGCAGTACTTC. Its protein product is CASRGLAGVGEQYF.

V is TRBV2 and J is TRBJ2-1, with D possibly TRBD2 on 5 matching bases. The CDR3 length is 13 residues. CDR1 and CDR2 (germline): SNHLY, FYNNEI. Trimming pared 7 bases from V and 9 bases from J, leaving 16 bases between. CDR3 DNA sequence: TGTGCCAGCACCGAAAGGGAGTGGACTGAGCAGTTCTTC. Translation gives CASTEREWTEQFF.

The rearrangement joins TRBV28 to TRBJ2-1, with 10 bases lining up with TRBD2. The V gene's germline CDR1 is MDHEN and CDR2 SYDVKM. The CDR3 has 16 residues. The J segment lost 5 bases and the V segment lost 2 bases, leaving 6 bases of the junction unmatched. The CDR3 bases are TGTGCCAGCAGTTTAGCAGCGGGAGGGCCCCACAATGAGCAGTTCTTC. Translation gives CASSLAAGGPHNEQFF.

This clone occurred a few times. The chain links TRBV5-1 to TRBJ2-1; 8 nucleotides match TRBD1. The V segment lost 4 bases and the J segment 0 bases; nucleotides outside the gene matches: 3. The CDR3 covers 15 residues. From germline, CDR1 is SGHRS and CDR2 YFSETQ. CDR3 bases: TGCGCCAGCAGCCCGACAGGGGTCTCCTACAATGAGCAGTTCTTC. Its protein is CASSPTGVSYNEQFF.

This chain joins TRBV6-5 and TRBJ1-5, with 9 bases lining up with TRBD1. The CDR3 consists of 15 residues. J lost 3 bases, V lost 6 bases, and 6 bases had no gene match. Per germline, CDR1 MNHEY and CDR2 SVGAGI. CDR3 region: CASRQTGGNNQPQHF. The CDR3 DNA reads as TGTGCCAGCAGGCAAACAGGGGGCAACAATCAGCCCCAGCATTTT.

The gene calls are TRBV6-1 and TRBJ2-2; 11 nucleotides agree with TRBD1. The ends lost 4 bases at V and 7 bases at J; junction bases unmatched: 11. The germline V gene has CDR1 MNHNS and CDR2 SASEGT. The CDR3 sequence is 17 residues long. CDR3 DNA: TGTGCCAGCAGTGCGTGGACAGGGGGCGCCCCGGGCGGGGAGCTGTTTTTT. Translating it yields CASSAWTGGAPGGELFF.